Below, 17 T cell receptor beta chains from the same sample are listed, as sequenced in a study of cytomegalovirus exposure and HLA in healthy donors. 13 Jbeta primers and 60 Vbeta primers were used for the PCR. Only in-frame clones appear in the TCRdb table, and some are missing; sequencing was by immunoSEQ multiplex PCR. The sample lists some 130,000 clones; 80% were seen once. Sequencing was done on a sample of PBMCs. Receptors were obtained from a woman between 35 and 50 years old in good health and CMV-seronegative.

The CDR3 bases are TGTGCCAGCAGCGTAGGAGGGTGGAATGAGCAGTTCTTC. Encoded protein: CASSVGGWNEQFF. The gene calls are TRBV9 and TRBJ2-1, with TRBD2 as a possible D gene (5 bases). The CDR3 extends over 13 amino acids. Trimming left V 0 bases short and J 7 bases short, with 8 bases between. Per germline, CDR1 SGDLS and CDR2 YYNGEE.

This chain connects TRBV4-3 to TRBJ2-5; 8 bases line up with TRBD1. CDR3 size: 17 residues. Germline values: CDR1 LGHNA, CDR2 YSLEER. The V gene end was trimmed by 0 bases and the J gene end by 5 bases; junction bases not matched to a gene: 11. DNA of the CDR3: TGCGCCAGCAGCCAAGATGTTAGTCGCAGGGGGCGCGAGACCCAGTACTTC. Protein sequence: CASSQDVSRRGRETQYF.

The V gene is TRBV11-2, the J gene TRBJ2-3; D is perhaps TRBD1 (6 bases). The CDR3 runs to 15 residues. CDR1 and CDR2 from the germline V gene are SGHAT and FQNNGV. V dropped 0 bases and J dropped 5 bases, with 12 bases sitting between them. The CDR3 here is CASSLDGQGLDTQYF. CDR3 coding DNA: TGTGCCAGCAGCTTAGATGGGCAGGGGCTAGATACGCAGTATTTT.

The CDR3 coding sequence is TGTGCCAGCAGCGTTCGGACTAGCGGGGGGCCACAATCCAGCACAGATACGCAGTATTTT. Protein: CASSVRTSGGPQSSTDTQYF. The chain recombines TRBV9 with TRBJ2-3, with TRBD2 matching 14 bases. V lost 2 bases, J lost 0 bases, and 11 bases stayed unmatched. The germline V gene has CDR1 SGDLS and CDR2 YYNGEE. The CDR3 has 20 residues.

DNA for the CDR3: TGTGCCAGCAGCGCGAGCGGGGGGCAAGGTCCGTTCTTC. It codes for CASSASGGQGPFF. V gene TRBV7-2 combines with J gene TRBJ2-1, with 9 bases that match TRBD2. The CDR3 has 13 amino acids. Germline V gene lookup returns CDR1 SGHTA and CDR2 FQGNSA. With V trimmed by 5 bases and J by 15 bases, 11 bases remained unmatched.

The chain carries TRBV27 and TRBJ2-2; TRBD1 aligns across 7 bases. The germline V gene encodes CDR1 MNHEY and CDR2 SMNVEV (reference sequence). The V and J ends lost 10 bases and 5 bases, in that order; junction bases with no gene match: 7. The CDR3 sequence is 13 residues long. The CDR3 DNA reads TGTGCCACCGGATTGACAGGGACCGGGGAGCTGTTTTTT. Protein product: CATGLTGTGELFF.

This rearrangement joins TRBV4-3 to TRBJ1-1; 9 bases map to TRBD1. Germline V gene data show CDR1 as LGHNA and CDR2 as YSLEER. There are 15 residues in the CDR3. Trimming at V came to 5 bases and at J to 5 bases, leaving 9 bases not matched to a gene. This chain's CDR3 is CASSYLWTGETEAFF. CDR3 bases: TGCGCCAGCAGCTACTTATGGACAGGGGAGACTGAAGCTTTCTTT.

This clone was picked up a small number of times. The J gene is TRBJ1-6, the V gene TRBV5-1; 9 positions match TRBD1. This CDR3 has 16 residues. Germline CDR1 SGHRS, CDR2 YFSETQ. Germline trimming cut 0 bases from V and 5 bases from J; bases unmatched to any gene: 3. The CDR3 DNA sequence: TGCGCCAGCAGCTTGGATGGACAGGGGAATAATTCACCCCTCCACTTT. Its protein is CASSLDGQGNNSPLHF.

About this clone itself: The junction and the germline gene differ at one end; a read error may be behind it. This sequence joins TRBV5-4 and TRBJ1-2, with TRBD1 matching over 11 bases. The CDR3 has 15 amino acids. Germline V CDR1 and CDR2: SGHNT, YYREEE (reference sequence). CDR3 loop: CSSRSKTGTGGGYTF. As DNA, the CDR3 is TGTTCCAGCAGATCTAAAACCGGGACAGGGGGTGGCTACACCTTC.

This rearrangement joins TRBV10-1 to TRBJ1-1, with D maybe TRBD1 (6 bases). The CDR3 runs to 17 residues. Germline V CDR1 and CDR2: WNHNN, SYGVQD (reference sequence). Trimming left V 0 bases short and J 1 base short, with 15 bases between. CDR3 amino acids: CASSESSLGRGNTEAFF. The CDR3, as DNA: TGCGCCAGCAGTGAGTCTAGCCTGGGCAGGGGGAACACTGAAGCTTTCTTT.

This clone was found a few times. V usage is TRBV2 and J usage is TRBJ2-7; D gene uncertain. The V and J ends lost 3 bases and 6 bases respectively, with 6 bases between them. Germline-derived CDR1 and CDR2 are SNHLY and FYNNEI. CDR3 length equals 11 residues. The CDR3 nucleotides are TGTGCCAGCAGTGAGGCTGGCGAGCAGTACTTC. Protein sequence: CASSEAGEQYF.

The CDR3 sequence is CASSAARGEGWFEQYF. Here the CDR3 DNA reads TGTGCCAGCAGTGCCGCCCGGGGAGAAGGGTGGTTCGAGCAGTACTTC. V usage is TRBV2 and J usage is TRBJ2-7; a possible D gene is TRBD2 (5 bases). V was clipped by 4 bases and J by 6 bases, with 22 bases between them. The CDR3 extends over 16 amino acids. Germline V gives CDR1 SNHLY, CDR2 FYNNEI.

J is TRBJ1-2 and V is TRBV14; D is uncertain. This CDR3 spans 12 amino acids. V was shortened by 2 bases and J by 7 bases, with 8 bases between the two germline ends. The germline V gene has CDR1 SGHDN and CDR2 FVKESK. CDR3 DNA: TGTGCCAGCAGCCAACTCTCACTTGGCTACACCTTC. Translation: CASSQLSLGYTF.

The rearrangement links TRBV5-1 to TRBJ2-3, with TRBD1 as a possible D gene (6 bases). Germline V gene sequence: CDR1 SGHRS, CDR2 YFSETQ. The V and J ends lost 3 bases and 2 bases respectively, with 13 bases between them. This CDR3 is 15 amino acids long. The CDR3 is CASSSRDTVTDTQYF. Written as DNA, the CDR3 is TGCGCCAGCAGCTCCCGGGACACCGTCACAGATACGCAGTATTTT.

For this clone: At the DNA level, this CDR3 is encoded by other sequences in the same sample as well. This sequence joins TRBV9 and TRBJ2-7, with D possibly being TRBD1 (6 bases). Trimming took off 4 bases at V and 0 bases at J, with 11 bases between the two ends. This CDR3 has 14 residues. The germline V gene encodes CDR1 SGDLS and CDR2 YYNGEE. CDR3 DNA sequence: TGTGCCAGCAGCCCCGGACAGAGCTCCTACGAGCAGTACTTC. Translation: CASSPGQSSYEQYF.

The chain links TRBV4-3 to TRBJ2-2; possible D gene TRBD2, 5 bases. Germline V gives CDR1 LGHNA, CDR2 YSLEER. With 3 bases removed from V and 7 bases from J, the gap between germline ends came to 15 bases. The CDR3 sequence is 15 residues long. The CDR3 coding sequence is TGCGCCAGCAGCCATCAACTAGAAGGCCTCGGGGAGCTGTTTTTT. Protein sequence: CASSHQLEGLGELFF.

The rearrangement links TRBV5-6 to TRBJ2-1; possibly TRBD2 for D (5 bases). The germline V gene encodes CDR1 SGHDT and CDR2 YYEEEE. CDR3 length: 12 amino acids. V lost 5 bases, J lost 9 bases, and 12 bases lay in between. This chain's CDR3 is CASRISGSEQFF. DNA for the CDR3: TGTGCCAGCAGGATAAGCGGCTCTGAGCAGTTCTTC. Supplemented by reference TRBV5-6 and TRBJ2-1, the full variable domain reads DAGVTQSPTHLIKTRGQQVTLRCSPKSGHDTVSWYQQALGQGPQFIFQYYEEEERQRGNFPDRFSGHQFPNYSSELNVNALLLGDSALYLCASRISGSEQFFGPGTRLTVL.